These 9 T cell receptor beta chains came from one sample sequenced in a study of T-cell reconstitution after alpha-beta-depleted transplantation in children. Preparation of the TCRbeta library involved a method that used unique molecular identifiers. TCRdb used MiXCR to reprocess the PCR reads, holding one entry per CDR3 protein. Of around 670,000 distinct CDR3 sequences in the sample, approximately 14% were seen once. The sample consisted of PBMCs, taken before TCRalphabeta/CD19-depleted stem cell transplant. The receptors were gathered from a girl aged 2 to 9 with congenital amegakaryocytic thrombocytopenia, due to receive a stem cell transplant.

The chain recombines TRBV7-8 with TRBJ2-7; the match to TRBD2 covers 11 bases. V lost 0 bases, J lost 1 base, and 8 bases stayed unmatched. The CDR3 is 18 residues long. The germline V gene encodes CDR1 SGHVS and CDR2 FQNEAQ. The CDR3 coding sequence is TGTGCCAGCAGCTTAGCGCGACCGGGACTAGCGGATTCCTACGAGCAGTACTTC. Its translation is CASSLARPGLADSYEQYF.

This sequence joins TRBV4-1 and TRBJ2-5; unclear D gene. Germline CDR1 reads MGHRA; CDR2 reads YSYEKL. The germline V and J ends were trimmed by 2 bases and 5 bases, with 9 bases remaining between them. The CDR3 length is 13 residues. CDR3 in DNA: TGCGCCAGCAGCCAACTTCGAGCGGAGACCCAGTACTTC. It translates to CASSQLRAETQYF.

V and J are TRBV7-6 and TRBJ2-3; a possible D gene is TRBD2 (5 bases). The germline CDR1 and CDR2 sequences are SGHVS and FNYEAQ. V gave up 0 bases and J gave up 3 bases, with 10 bases separating them. There are 15 residues in the CDR3. CDR3 sequence reads: CASSLAGVETDTQYF. Here the CDR3 DNA reads TGTGCCAGCAGCTTAGCGGGAGTGGAGACAGATACGCAGTATTTT.

V and J are TRBV24-1 and TRBJ2-1; 9 nucleotides agree with TRBD2. The CDR3 extends over 13 amino acids. Unmatched junction bases numbered 4, after V lost 12 bases and J lost 2 bases. CDR1 is KGHDR and CDR2 is SFDVKD in the germline V gene. The CDR3 sequence is CAAGTSPYNEQFF. The CDR3 bases are TGTGCCGCCGGGACTAGCCCCTACAATGAGCAGTTCTTC.

The table lists this clonotype with many counts. The rearrangement uses TRBV12-3 or TRBV12-4 and TRBJ2-1; D may be TRBD2 (6 bases). Deletions cut 7 bases from V and 6 bases from J, with 10 bases between. The CDR3 runs 12 residues. The CDR3 nucleotides are TGTGCCAGCATGGGGGGTCCCAATGAGCAGTTCTTC. Its protein product is CASMGGPNEQFF.

This clonotype was recorded many times. The chain links TRBV7-6 to TRBJ2-5; D not resolved. The germline V gene encodes CDR1 SGHVS and CDR2 FNYEAQ. CDR3 length: 11 residues. Trimming took off 6 bases at V and 2 bases at J, with 4 bases between the two ends. The CDR3 sequence: CASRDQETQYF. CDR3 DNA: TGTGCCAGCAGGGATCAAGAGACCCAGTACTTC.

Only a few counts were recorded for this clonotype. In nucleotides, the CDR3 is TGTGCCAGCAGTTACTCGACCGGGAGAGGAGATACGCAGTATTTT. It is translated as CASSYSTGRGDTQYF. This sequence joins TRBV6-5 and TRBJ2-3; TRBD2 is a possible D gene (6 bases). Germline loops: CDR1 MNHEY, CDR2 SVGAGI. The CDR3 length is 15 residues. V dropped 0 bases and J dropped 5 bases, with 12 bases sitting between them.

The chain couples TRBV27 to TRBJ2-7, with 15 bases fitting TRBD2. Germline CDR1 is MNHEY and CDR2 is SMNVEV (reference sequence). The CDR3 has 18 amino acids. The junction had 10 bases not matched to a gene; V was cut back by 7 bases and J by 0 bases. The CDR3 DNA reads TGTGCCAGCAAAAGGACTAGCGGGAGGGCCCTCGACTCCTACGAGCAGTACTTC. Its translation is CASKRTSGRALDSYEQYF.

This clonotype has just a few counts. The chain has TRBV5-1 and TRBJ2-5; D is ambiguous. CDR1 is SGHRS and CDR2 is YFSETQ in the germline V gene. The CDR3 contains 16 residues. The V end was cut by 0 bases, the J end by 5 bases, with 17 bases between. The CDR3 loop is CASSLVFGPGGETQYF. DNA for the CDR3: TGCGCCAGCAGCTTGGTGTTCGGACCCGGTGGGGAGACCCAGTACTTC.